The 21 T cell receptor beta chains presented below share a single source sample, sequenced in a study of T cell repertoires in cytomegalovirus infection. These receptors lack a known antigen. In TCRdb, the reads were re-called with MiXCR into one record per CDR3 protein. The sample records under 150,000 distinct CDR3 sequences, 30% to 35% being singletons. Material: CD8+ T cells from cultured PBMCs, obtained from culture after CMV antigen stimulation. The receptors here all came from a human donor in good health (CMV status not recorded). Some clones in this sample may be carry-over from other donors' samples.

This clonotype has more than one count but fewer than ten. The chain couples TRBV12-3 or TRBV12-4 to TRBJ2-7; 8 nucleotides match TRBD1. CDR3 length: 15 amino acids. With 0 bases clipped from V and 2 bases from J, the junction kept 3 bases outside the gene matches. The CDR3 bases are TGTGCCAGCAGTTTAGCCTGGACAGGGACCTACGAGCAGTACTTC. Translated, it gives CASSLAWTGTYEQYF.

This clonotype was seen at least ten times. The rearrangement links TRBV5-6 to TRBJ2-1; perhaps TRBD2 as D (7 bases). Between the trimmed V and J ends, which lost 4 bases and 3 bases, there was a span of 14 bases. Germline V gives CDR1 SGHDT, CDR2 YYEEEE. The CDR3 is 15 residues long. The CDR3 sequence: CASSRGAGSYNEQFF. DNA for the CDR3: TGTGCCAGCAGCCGGGGGGCAGGGAGCTACAATGAGCAGTTCTTC.

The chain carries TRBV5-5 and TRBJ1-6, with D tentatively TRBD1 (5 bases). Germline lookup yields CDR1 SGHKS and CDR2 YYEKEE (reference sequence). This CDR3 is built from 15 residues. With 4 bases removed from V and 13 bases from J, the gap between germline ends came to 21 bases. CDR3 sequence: CASSGRSGAGDPLHF. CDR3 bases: TGTGCCAGCAGCGGTCGTTCTGGGGCGGGTGATCCCCTCCACTTT.

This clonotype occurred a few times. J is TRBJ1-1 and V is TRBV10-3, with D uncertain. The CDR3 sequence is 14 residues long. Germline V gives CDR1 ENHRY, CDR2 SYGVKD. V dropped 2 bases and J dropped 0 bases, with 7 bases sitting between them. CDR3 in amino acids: CAISEGLMNTEAFF. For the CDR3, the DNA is TGTGCCATCAGTGAGGGCTTAATGAACACTGAAGCTTTCTTT.

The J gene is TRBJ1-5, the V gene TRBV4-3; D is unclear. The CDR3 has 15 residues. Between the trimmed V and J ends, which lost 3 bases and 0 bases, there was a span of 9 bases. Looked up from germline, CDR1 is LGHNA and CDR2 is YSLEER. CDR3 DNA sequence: TGCGCCAGCAGCCACTCCCAGAATAGCAATCAGCCCCAGCATTTT. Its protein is CASSHSQNSNQPQHF.

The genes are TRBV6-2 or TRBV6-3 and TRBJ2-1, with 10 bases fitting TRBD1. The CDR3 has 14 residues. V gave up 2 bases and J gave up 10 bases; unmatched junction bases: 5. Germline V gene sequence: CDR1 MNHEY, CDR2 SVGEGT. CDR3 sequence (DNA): TGTGCCAGCAGTTACCGGACAGGGGGAGGCGAGCAGTTCTTC. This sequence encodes CASSYRTGGGEQFF.

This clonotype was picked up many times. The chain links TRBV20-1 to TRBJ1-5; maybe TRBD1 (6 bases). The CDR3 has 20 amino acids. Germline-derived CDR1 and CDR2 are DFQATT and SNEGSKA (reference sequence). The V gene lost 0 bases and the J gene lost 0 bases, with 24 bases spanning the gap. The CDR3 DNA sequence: TGCAGTGCTAGAGAGCCCCCCGGGACACCCGGCGGGTATAGCAATCAGCCCCAGCATTTT. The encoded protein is CSAREPPGTPGGYSNQPQHF.

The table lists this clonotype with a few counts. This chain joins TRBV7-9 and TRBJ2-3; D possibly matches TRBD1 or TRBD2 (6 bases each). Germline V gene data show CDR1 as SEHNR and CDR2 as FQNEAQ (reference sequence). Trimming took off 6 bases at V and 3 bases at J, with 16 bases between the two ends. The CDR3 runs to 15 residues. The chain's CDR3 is CASSPEGVLTDTQYF. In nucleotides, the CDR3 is TGTGCCAGCAGTCCGGAGGGGGTTTTGACAGATACGCAGTATTTT.

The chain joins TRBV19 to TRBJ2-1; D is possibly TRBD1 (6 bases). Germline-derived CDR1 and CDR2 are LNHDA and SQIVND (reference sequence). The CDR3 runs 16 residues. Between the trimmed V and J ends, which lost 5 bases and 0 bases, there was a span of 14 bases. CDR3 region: CASSLQGPTSYNEQFF. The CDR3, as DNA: TGTGCCAGTAGTCTCCAGGGGCCAACCTCCTACAATGAGCAGTTCTTC. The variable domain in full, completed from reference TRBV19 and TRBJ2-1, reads DGGITQSPKYLFRKEGQNVTLSCEQNLNHDAMYWYRQDPGQGLRLIYYSQIVNDFQKGDIAEGYSVSREKKESFPLTVTSAQKNPTAFYLCASSLQGPTSYNEQFFGPGTRLTVL.

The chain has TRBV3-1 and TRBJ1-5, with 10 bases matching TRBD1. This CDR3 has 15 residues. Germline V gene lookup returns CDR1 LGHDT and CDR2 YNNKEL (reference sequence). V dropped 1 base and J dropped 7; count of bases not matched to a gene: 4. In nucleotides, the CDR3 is TGTGCCAGCAGCCAAGCGGGACAGGGGCTACAGCCCCAGCATTTT. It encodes CASSQAGQGLQPQHF.

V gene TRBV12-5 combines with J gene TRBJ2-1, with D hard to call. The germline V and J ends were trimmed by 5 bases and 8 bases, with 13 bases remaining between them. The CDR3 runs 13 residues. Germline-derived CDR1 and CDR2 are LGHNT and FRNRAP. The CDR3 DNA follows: TGTGCTAGTGGTCCCTCGAACATGGATGAGCAGTTCTTC. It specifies CASGPSNMDEQFF.

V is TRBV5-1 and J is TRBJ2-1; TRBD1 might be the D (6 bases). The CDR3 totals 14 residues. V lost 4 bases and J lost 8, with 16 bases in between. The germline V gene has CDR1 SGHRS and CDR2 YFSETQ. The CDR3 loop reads CASSPTGILHEQFF. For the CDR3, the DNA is TGCGCCAGCAGCCCCACAGGGATTTTACATGAGCAGTTCTTC. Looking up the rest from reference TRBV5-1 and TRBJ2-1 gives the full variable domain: KAGVTQTPRYLIKTRGQQVTLSCSPISGHRSVSWYQQTPGQGLQFLFEYFSETQRNKGNFPGRFSGRQFSNSRSEMNVSTLELGDSALYLCASSPTGILHEQFFGPGTRLTVL.

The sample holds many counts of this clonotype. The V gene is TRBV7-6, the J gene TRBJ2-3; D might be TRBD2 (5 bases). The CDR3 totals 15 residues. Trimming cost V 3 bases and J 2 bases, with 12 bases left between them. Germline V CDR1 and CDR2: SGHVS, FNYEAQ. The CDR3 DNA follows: TGTGCCAGCAGCTTGGTCGGGGATTACACAGATACGCAGTATTTT. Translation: CASSLVGDYTDTQYF.

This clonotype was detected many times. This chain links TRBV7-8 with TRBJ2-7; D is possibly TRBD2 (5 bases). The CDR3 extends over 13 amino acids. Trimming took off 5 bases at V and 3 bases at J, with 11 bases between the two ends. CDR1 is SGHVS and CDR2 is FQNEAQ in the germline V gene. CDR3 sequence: CASSLERNYEQYF. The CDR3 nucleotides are TGTGCCAGCAGCCTTGAGCGGAACTACGAGCAGTACTTC.

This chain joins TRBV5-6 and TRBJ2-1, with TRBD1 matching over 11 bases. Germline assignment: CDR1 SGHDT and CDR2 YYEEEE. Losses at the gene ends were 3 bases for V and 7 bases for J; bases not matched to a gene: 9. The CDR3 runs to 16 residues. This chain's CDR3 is CASSWGQGGFLNEQFF. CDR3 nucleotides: TGTGCCAGCAGCTGGGGACAGGGGGGGTTTTTGAATGAGCAGTTCTTC.

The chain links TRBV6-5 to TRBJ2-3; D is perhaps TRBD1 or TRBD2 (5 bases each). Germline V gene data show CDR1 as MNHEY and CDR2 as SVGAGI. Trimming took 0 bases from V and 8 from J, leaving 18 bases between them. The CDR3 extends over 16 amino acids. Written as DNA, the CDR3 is TGTGCCAGCAGTTACTCGAAACCCCGAGGGGCAGTTACGCAGTATTTT. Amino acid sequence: CASSYSKPRGAVTQYF.

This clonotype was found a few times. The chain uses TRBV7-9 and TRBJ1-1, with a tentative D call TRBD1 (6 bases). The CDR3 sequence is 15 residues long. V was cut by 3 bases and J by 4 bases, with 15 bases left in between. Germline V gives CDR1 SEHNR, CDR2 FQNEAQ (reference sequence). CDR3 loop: CASSLGQGIITEAFF. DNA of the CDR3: TGTGCCAGCAGCTTGGGGCAGGGGATAATCACTGAAGCTTTCTTT.

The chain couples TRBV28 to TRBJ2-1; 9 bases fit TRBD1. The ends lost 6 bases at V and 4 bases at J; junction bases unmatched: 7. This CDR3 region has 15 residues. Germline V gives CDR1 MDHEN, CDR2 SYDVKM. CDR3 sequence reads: CASRGTGRPYNEQFF. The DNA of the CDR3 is TGTGCCAGCAGGGGGACAGGGAGACCTTACAATGAGCAGTTCTTC.

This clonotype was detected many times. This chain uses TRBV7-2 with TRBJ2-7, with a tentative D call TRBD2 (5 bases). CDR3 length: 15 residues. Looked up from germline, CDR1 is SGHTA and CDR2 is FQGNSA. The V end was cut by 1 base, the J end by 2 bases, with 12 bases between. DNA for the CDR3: TGTGCCAGCAGCTTAGGGACTGACCCTACCTACGAGCAGTACTTC. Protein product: CASSLGTDPTYEQYF.

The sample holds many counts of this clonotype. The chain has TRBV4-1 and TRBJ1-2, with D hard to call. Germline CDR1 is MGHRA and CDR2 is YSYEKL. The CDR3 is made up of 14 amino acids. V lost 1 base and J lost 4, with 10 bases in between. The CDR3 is CASSQGVSGYGYTF. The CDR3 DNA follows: TGCGCCAGCAGCCAAGGGGTGTCTGGCTATGGCTACACCTTC.

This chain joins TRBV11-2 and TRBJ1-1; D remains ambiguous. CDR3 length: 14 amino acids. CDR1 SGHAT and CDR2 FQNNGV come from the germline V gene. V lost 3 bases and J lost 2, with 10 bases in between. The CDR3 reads CASSFGPGNTEAFF. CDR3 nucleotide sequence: TGTGCCAGCAGCTTTGGCCCGGGAAACACTGAAGCTTTCTTT.